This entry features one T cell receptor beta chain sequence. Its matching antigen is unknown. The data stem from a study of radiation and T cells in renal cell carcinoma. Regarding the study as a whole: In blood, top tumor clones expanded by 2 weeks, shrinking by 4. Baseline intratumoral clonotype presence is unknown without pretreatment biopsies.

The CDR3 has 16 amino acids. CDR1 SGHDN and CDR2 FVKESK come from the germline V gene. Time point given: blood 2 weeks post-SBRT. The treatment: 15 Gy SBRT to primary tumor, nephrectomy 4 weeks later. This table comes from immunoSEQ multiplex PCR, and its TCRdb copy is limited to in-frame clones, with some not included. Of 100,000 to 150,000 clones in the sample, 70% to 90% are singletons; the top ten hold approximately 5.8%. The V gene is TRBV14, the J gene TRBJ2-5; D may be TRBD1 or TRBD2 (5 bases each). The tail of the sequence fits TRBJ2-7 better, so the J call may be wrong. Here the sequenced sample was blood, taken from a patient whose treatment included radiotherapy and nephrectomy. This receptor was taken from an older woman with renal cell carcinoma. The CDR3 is CASSQVSWGSSYEQYF. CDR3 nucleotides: TGTGCCAGCAGCCAAGTTAGCTGGGGGAGCTCCTACGAGCAGTACTTC.